This record concerns one T cell receptor (beta chain) sequence. CDR1 WNHNN and CDR2 SYGVQD come from the germline V gene (reference sequence). The CDR3 is 13 residues long. The V end was cut by 4 bases, the J end by 7 bases, with 10 bases between. Generated by immunoSEQ multiplex PCR, the TCRdb table keeps only in-frame clones and is missing some. The table lists 110,000 or so clones, approximately 90% of them singletons, with around an eighth in the top ten. This specimen comes from a study of control samples from healthy donors and cancer patients. Material: blood. The clonotype was recovered from a man younger than 40 in good health. The rearrangement links TRBV10-1 to TRBJ2-2; D not resolved. The CDR3 region is CASSASIGGELFF. The CDR3 bases are TGCGCCAGCAGTGCCTCAATCGGCGGGGAGCTGTTTTTT.